This T cell receptor beta chain is from a study of T-cell reconstitution after alpha-beta-depleted transplantation in children. Regarding the study as a whole: At around two months after transplant, the alpha-beta T cells were reportedly derived from several hundred expanded clones that came from non-depleted graft cells. TCRbeta diversity was high at day 60 in some patients (a result of surviving recipient T cells and thymic progenitors). Diversity and T-cell counts at one year after transplant derived mostly from new T cells.

In this sample, this clonotype turned up a few times. Its antigen is currently unknown. Preparation of the TCRbeta library used unique molecular identifiers. MiXCR, run by TCRdb on the PCR reads, gives a single entry per CDR3 protein. The sample has roughly 670,000 distinct CDR3 sequences, around 13% seen once; the top ten hold 0.65% to 0.9%. Sequences were derived from PBMCs, sampled before TCRalphabeta/CD19-depleted stem cell transplant. The receptor was derived from a girl aged 2 to 9 with congenital amegakaryocytic thrombocytopenia, due to receive a stem cell transplant.

The CDR3 nucleotides are TGTGCCTGGAGTGTCGGAGGGTTAGCTTTCTTT. Amino acid sequence: CAWSVGGLAFF. The V call is TRBV30, the J call TRBJ1-1; D is unclear. The CDR3 is made up of 11 amino acids. Germline V gene data show CDR1 as GTSNPN and CDR2 as SVGIG (reference sequence). V shed 0 bases and J shed 10 bases, with 9 bases lying between them.